This T cell receptor beta chain is drawn from a study of blood T cell repertoires in COVID-19. Study-level background: PBMCs, B-cell-depleted T cells, or T cells provided the cDNA or gDNA that made up the material.

The CDR3 spans 15 residues. With V trimmed by 3 bases and J by 6 bases, 5 bases remained unmatched. The V gene's germline CDR1 is LGHNA and CDR2 YNFKEQ. One Seattle source followed patients from active infection through their disease course. This clone was recorded once. TCRdb keeps only in-frame clones here, not all; method: immunoSEQ multiplex PCR. This table holds under 75,000 clones, approximately 88% found once. This receptor was taken from a man between 60 and 70 years old with COVID-19, enrolled during active disease. The chain is built from TRBV4-2 and TRBJ2-1; 10 nucleotides line up with TRBD1. The sequenced material came from peripheral blood. CDR3 nucleotides: TGTGCCAGCAGCCACGGGACAGGGGAAGGCAATGAGCAGTTCTTC. It codes for CASSHGTGEGNEQFF.